Reported below is one T cell receptor (beta chain). Its antigen is still unknown. No much larger clone is present one base from it, and per-base qualities are unavailable. Sequences MGHDK (CDR1) and SYGVNS (CDR2) are obtained from the germline V gene. From its cysteine to its phenylalanine, the CDR3 spans 14 amino acids. Here the CDR3 DNA is all that survives: 42 bases in frame from base 1. At the junction V is shortened by 3 bases and J by 1 base, with 9 bases in between. RNA was extracted using the RNeasy kit, and roughly 0.45 to 1 microgram was reverse transcribed with random hexamers. TCR beta CDR3 regions were amplified with the immunoSEQ multiplex PCR assay covering 54 Vbeta and 13 Jbeta segments. To correct PCR amplification bias, a synthetic template baseline was used for both primer optimization and computational correction. As for the authors' bioinformatics: Only productive sequences were kept, with reads annotated to V, D and J genes according to IMGT and analyzed in immunoSEQ Analyzer. Clonality was computed as one minus Shannon entropy normalized by log2 of the number of productive unique sequences. Public and private clones were assessed among the 100 most prevalent clones of each patient and control. A clone was defined as Susac-specific if it was absent from the healthy and MS cohorts, from 1052 published viral clones and from other ImmuneACCESS disease sequences. TCRdb reworked the public reads: Q25 trimming with fastp, MiXCR clone assembly, productive beta chains retained. One record per CDR3 amino acid sequence lists the most common genes and DNA. These V and J calls rely on TCRdb rather than the paper's analysis. Recorded for this sample are 150,000 or so distinct CDR3 sequences; approximately 95% of them occurred a single time. The ten largest clones represent 0.095% to 0.15% of the sample.

The data were taken from a study of CD8 T cells in Susac syndrome (dated by TCRdb to the late 2010s). Broadly, across the study: Among the sequenced Susac syndrome patients, over five had clinically active disease and about eight were in clinical remission. The study used repertoire sequencing to test whether antigen drove CD8+ T cell activation and differentiation in Susac syndrome. At blood withdrawal, Susac syndrome patients were either therapy-naive, taking corticosteroids (in some cases with IVIg as well), or taking IVIg alone. Study-level results and caveats: The number of individuals in the TCR sequencing and HLA analysis was recognized as being relatively small. No clonal expansion was detected in the CD4+ T cell repertoire of Susac syndrome patients.

High-throughput TCR beta sequencing profiled peripheral blood CD8+ and CD4+ T cells from healthy donors, Susac syndrome patients and multiple sclerosis patients. Susac syndrome patients met recently defined diagnostic criteria for definite or probable disease. CD8+ TEMRA cells were enriched by FACS, while bulk CD8+ and CD4+ T cells were purified by magnetic negative isolation. Blood was collected in EDTA tubes and processed within 24 hours, with PBMCs isolated through density gradient centrifugation. PBMCs intended for TCR sequencing were cryopreserved in liquid nitrogen and were subsequently thawed in a 37 degrees C water bath. Purity of sorted or isolated CD4+, CD8+ and CD8+ TEMRA cells was at least 90%.

Sequenced: CD4+ T cells from PBMCs. This sequence uses TRBV25-1 and TRBJ2-5, with no confident D gene call. This sequence was found in a human donor with Susac syndrome. The DNA reads as follows: TGTGCCAGCAGTGACACCACGGTCCAAGAGACCCAGTACTTC. Its product reads: CASSDTTVQETQYF.